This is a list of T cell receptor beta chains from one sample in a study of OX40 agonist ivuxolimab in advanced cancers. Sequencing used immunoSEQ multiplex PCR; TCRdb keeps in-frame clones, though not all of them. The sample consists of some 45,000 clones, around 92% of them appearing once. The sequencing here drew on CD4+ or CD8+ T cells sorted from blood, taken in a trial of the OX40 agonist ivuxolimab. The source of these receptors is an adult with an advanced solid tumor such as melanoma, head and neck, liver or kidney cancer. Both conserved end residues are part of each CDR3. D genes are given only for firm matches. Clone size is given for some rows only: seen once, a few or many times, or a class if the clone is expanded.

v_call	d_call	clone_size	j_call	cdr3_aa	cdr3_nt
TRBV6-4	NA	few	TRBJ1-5	CASTGQGVQPQHF	TGTGCCAGCACAGGGCAAGGCGTTCAGCCCCAGCATTTT
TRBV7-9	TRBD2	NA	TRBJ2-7	CASSLDGGGVEQYF	TGTGCCAGCAGCTTAGACGGGGGGGGCGTGGAGCAGTACTTC
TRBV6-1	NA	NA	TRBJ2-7	CASSDNSEQYF	TGTGCCAGCAGTGACAACTCTGAGCAGTACTTC
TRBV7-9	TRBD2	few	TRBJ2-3	CASSWTSGPTDTQYF	TGTGCCAGCAGCTGGACTAGCGGGCCCACAGATACGCAGTATTTT
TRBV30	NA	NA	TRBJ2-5	CAFLAVLNQETQYF	TGTGCCTTTTTAGCGGTTCTAAACCAAGAGACCCAGTACTTC
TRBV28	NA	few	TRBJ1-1	CASRGAEAFF	TGTGCCAGCAGAGGCGCTGAAGCTTTCTTT
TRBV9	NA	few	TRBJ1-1	CASSAYAGTGSDSEAFF	TGTGCCAGCAGTGCCTACGCAGGAACAGGGTCTGACAGTGAAGCTTTCTTT
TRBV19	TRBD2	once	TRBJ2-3	CASSVSGGASDTQYF	TGTGCCAGTAGTGTAAGCGGGGGGGCCTCAGATACGCAGTATTTT
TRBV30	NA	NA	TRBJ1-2	CAWSVHEIYGYTF	TGTGCCTGGAGTGTACATGAGATCTATGGCTACACCTTC
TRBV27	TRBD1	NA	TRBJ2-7	CASSLWTGGTEQYF	TGTGCCAGCAGTTTATGGACAGGGGGAACCGAGCAGTACTTC
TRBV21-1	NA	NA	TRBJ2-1	CASSSYLYGTSGYNEQFF	TGTGCCAGCAGCAGCTACCTGTATGGGACTAGCGGCTACAATGAGCAGTTCTTC
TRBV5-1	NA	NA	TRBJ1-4	CASSLYSGAPSGPGANEKLFF	TGCGCCAGCAGCCTCTACAGCGGGGCTCCCTCAGGACCCGGGGCTAATGAAAAACTGTTTTTT
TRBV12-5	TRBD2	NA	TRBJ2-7	CASVSSGGYEQYF	TGTGCTAGTGTTTCTAGCGGTGGCTACGAGCAGTACTTC
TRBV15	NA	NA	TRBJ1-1	CATSRDRGVNTEAFF	TGTGCCACCAGCAGAGACAGGGGAGTGAACACTGAAGCTTTCTTT
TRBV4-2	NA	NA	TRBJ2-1	CASSRGFEQFF	TGTGCCAGCAGCCGGGGGTTTGAGCAGTTCTTC
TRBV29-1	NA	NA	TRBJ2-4	CSAKTREDIQYF	TGCAGCGCCAAGACTAGGGAGGACATTCAGTACTTC
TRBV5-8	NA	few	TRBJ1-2	CASSFRAPSLGYTF	TGTGCCAGCAGCTTCCGGGCCCCCTCGCTCGGCTACACCTTC
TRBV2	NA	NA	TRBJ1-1	CASRGFEAFF	TGTGCCAGCAGGGGCTTTGAAGCTTTCTTT
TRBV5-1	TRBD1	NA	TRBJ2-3	CASKTGETSTDTQYF	TGCGCCAGCAAGACAGGGGAGACTAGCACAGATACGCAGTATTTT
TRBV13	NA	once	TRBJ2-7	CASSLAGYEQYF	TGTGCCAGCAGCTTAGCAGGGTACGAGCAGTACTTC
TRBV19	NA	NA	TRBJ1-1	CASSIGGNREAFF	TGTGCCAGTAGTATAGGCGGAAACCGTGAAGCTTTCTTT
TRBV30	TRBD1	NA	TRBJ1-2	CAWSGQGNGYTF	TGTGCCTGGAGTGGACAGGGGAATGGCTACACCTTC
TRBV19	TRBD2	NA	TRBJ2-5	CASRTSSGGSQETQYF	TGTGCCAGTAGAACATCTAGCGGGGGAAGCCAAGAGACCCAGTACTTC
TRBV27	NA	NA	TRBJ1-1	CASSFPGDTEAFF	TGTGCCAGCAGTTTCCCCGGGGACACTGAAGCTTTCTTT
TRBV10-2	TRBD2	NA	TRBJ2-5	CASSELSSGQETQYF	TGCGCCAGCAGTGAGTTGTCTAGCGGCCAAGAGACCCAGTACTTC
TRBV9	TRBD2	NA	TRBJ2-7	CASSVGGLGGYEQYF	TGTGCCAGCAGCGTGGGAGGGTTGGGTGGATACGAGCAGTACTTC
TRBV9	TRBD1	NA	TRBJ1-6	CASSEDSGQSSYNSPLHF	TGTGCCAGCAGCGAGGATTCGGGACAGAGCTCCTATAATTCACCCCTCCACTTT
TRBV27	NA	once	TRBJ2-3	CASSLRGPVTDTQYF	TGTGCCAGCAGTTTACGGGGGCCTGTCACAGATACGCAGTATTTT
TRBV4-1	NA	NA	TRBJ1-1	CASSQAVMNTEAFF	TGCGCCAGCAGCCAAGCTGTTATGAACACTGAAGCTTTCTTT
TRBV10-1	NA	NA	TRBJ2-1	CASSKGRASDEQFF	TGCGCCAGCAGTAAGGGACGGGCAAGCGATGAGCAGTTCTTC
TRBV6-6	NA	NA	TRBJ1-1	CASTYREEAFF	TGTGCCAGCACCTACAGGGAGGAAGCTTTCTTT
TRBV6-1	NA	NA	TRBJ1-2	CASSEVGSSYGYTF	TGTGCCAGCAGTGAAGTCGGGTCGTCATATGGCTACACCTTC
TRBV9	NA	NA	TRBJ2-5	CASSPRSGRETQYF	TGTGCCAGCAGCCCCCGCTCAGGGAGGGAGACCCAGTACTTC
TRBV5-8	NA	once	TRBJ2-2	CASSFFGRGPGELFF	TGTGCCAGCAGCTTCTTTGGGCGAGGGCCCGGGGAGCTGTTTTTT
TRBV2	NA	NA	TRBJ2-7	CASIRGSYEQYF	TGTGCCAGCATTAGGGGTTCCTACGAGCAGTACTTC
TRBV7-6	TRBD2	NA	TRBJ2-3	CASSNRLAGSTDTQYF	TGTGCCAGCAGCAACCGACTAGCGGGCTCCACAGATACGCAGTATTTT
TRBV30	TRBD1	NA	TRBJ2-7	CAWRGQGLGNEQYF	TGTGCCTGGAGGGGACAGGGGCTCGGGAACGAGCAGTACTTC
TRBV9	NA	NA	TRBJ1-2	CASSRTERYGYTF	TGTGCCAGCTCCAGGACTGAGCGCTATGGCTACACCTTC
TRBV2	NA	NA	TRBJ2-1	CASTSGDYNEQFF	TGTGCCAGCACCAGCGGAGACTACAATGAGCAGTTCTTC
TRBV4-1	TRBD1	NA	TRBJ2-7	CASSQEGEGARSYEQYF	TGCGCCAGCAGCCAAGAGGGTGAGGGGGCGAGGTCCTACGAGCAGTACTTC
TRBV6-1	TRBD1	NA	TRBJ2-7	CASSEGQGSSYEQYF	TGTGCCAGCAGTGAGGGACAGGGAAGTTCCTACGAGCAGTACTTC